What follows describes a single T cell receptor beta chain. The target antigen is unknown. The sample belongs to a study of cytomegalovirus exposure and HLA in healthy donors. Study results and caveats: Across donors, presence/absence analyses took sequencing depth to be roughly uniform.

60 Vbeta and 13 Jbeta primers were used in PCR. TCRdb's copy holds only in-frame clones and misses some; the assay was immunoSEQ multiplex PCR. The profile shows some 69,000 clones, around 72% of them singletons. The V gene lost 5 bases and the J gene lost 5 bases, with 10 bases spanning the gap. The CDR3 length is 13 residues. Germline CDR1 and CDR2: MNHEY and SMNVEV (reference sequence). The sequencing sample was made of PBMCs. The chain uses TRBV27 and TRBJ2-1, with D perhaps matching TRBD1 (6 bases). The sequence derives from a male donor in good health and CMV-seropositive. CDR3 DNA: TGTGCCAGCAGTCGACACAGGGACAATGAGCAGTTCTTC. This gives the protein CASSRHRDNEQFF.